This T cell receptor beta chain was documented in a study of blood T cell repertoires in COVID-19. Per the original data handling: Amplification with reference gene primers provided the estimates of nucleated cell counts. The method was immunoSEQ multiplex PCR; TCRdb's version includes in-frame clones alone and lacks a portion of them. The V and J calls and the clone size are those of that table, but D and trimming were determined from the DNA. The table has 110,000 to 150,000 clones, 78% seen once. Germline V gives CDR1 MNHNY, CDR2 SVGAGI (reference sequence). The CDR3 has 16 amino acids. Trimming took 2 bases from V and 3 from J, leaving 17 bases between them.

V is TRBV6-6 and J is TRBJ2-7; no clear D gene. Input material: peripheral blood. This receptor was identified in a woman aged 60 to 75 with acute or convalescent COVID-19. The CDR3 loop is CASSYPLSSRHYEQYF. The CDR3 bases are TGTGCCAGCAGTTACCCCTTAAGTAGCCGGCACTACGAGCAGTACTTC.